The present entry profiles one T cell receptor (beta chain) with its context. No cognate antigen has been identified for it. No much larger clone is present one base from it, and per-base qualities are unavailable. This sample is drawn from a study of T cell responses to AZD1222 COVID-19 vaccine (TCRdb year 2021). The study in broad terms: A total of approximately 240 trial participants underwent TCR sequencing, of whom more than 200 had received two doses of AZD1222 and about 26 had received two doses of the MenACWY control vaccine. Enrollment into the trials was organized by age into subgroups of 18-55, 56-69 and 70-plus years, and those subgroups contained roughly 140, 27 and 60 TCR-sequenced participants, respectively. The paper's findings and limits, for the study overall: Participants were mostly white British, with more females than males. The authors suggested clonal diversity may have been underestimated. The whole spike protein was spanned by vaccine-associated CD4 TCRs, and dominant responses were seen in regions 160-218 and 743-854. Because no day 14 peak-response samples were available, repertoires were characterized only after the peak T cell response. The 56-69-year group was small, and its depth increase did not reach significance, likely because of low power. Conclusions about previously exposed vaccinees are limited because only six or seven AZD1222 recipients were SARS-CoV-2 seropositive at baseline. Spike-specific TCR breadth and depth rose significantly after two AZD1222 doses compared with day 0 and with MenACWY recipients. Epitopes outside the regions mutated in the B.1.351 and B.1.1.7 variants were reportedly recognized by nearly half of the unique spike-specific TCRs.

The CDR3 regions of human TCRbeta chains were subjected to immunosequencing. On the study's bioinformatics: TCRs in the repertoires were compared against a reference library of SARS-CoV-2-specific TCRs that had been generated with the MIRA antigen-specificity platform. Breadth was defined as the fraction of unique TCRs that were SARS-CoV-2-associated. Depth was defined as the fraction of total T cells that were SARS-CoV-2-associated. Using the MIRA data, each spike-specific TCR was mapped to the spike region that the TCR reacts to and placed in a CD4 or CD8 class. Log10-transformed breadth and depth values were compared by one-way ANOVA with Sidak's multiple comparisons tests. Entries here come from immuneACCESS through TCRdb and include only in-frame sequences with V and J called. Some clones fail to appear in such tables; in the studies checked, an unresolved V gene covers under half of the shortfall, and the cause of the remainder is unknown. That table gives V, J and clone size, and the DNA gave D and trimming. The sample contains 40,000 to 55,000 clones, 90% of them found a single time. Roughly 35% of the sample is in the top ten clones.

The junction shows trimming of 4 bases on V and 5 bases on J, plus 10 bases between the germline ends. Spanning cysteine to phenylalanine, the CDR3 consists of 14 amino acids. The kept DNA is CDR3 alone, 42 bases in frame from the first base. In the germline V gene (reference sequence), CDR1 corresponds to SGHNT and CDR2 to YYREEE. The time point label here, explained by the study, means: about 28 days (+/-7) after the second vaccine dose. Because spike-specific TCR depth and breadth did not differ between the two schedules, AZD1222 recipients who got a second dose at roughly 4 weeks were pooled with those who got a second dose at roughly 12 weeks. Samples from vaccinated people were obtained from the UK trials COV001 and COV002, which included a single-blind randomized controlled phase 2/3 trial of AZD1222 (ChAdOx1 nCoV-19) in healthy adults. Trial participant PBMC samples were collected at day 0 and day 28 after the second dose for TCRbeta chain sequencing.

This sequence uses TRBV5-4 and TRBJ1-6; TRBD1 is perhaps the D gene, given 5 matching bases. Sequenced material: peripheral blood, taken 28 days after the second AZD1222 dose. The source of this sequence is an adult who received the AZD1222 COVID-19 vaccine. In nucleotide form, the sequence is TGTGCCAGCAGCCAGGCAGGGAATAATTCACCCCTCCACTTT. This translates into CASSQAGNNSPLHF.